This T cell receptor beta chain was captured in a study of T-cell reconstitution after alpha-beta-depleted transplantation in children. The study's findings and limits: There were reportedly several hundred expanded graft clones from which alpha-beta T cells came about two months after transplant.

Turning to this clonotype: Its target is unknown.

Construction of the TCRbeta library involved unique molecular identifiers. MiXCR, applied by TCRdb to the PCR reads, yields one record per CDR3 protein. Of about a million distinct CDR3 sequences listed, about 29% were seen once; the top ten hold about 28%. The CDR3 is 15 amino acids. Germline V gene data show CDR1 as LNHDA and CDR2 as SQIVND (reference sequence). With 7 bases clipped from V and 4 bases from J, the junction kept 7 bases outside the gene matches. This material consisted of PBMCs, mostly from graft donor cells, taken 360 days after TCRalphabeta/CD19-depleted stem cell transplant. The sequence came from a boy under three years old who had a stem cell transplant for SCID, so the T cells may come from the graft donor. V is TRBV19 and J is TRBJ2-2, with 9 bases fitting TRBD2. The CDR3 spells CASIRASGATGELFF. The CDR3 region has the DNA TGTGCCAGTATCAGGGCTAGCGGGGCCACCGGGGAGCTGTTTTTT.